This record covers a single T cell receptor (beta chain). This sample is part of a study of cytomegalovirus exposure and HLA in healthy donors. Turning to the study itself: The same platform was used for the 100 to 150 validation repertoires and the 650 to 800 first-cohort repertoires, a later analysis reported.

The CDR3 is 17 residues long. CDR1 and CDR2 (germline): MGHRA, YSYEKL. J gave up 6 bases and V 1 base, and 9 bases lay outside the gene matches. The method was immunoSEQ multiplex PCR; TCRdb's version includes in-frame clones alone and lacks a portion of them. This sample yields roughly 220,000 clones, of which approximately 88% are seen a single time; about 14% belongs to the top ten. Source material: PBMCs. The TCR comes from a woman aged 25-40 years in good health and CMV-seropositive. The J gene is TRBJ2-2, the V gene TRBV4-1; TRBD1 matches at 9 bases. The CDR3 loop reads CASSQVPTGGKAGELFF. DNA of the CDR3: TGCGCCAGCAGCCAAGTTCCGACAGGGGGTAAGGCCGGGGAGCTGTTTTTT.